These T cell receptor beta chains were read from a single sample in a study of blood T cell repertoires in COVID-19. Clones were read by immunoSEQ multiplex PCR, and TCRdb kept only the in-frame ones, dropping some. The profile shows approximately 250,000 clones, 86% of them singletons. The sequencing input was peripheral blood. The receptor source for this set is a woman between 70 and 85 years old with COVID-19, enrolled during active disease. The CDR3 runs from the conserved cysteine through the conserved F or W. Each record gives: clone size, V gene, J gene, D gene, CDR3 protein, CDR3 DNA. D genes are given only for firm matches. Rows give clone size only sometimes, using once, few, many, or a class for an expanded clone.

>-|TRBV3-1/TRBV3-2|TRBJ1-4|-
CASSQRGGKLFF
TGTGCCAGCAGCCAACGGGGAGGGAAACTGTTTTTT
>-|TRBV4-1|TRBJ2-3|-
CASSQDAGQDTQYF
TGCGCCAGCAGCCAAGATGCGGGGCAAGATACGCAGTATTTT
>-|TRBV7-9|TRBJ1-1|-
CASSLLSTGAFF
TGTGCCAGCAGCTTACTCTCGACGGGAGCTTTCTTT
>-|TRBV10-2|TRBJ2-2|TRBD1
CASSESGTGRRADTGELFF
TGCGCCAGCAGTGAGTCCGGGACAGGACGGCGCGCGGACACCGGGGAGCTGTTTTTT
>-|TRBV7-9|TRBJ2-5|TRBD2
CASSSSGTSPTEAQYF
TGTGCCAGCAGCAGTTCCGGGACTAGCCCCACCGAGGCCCAGTACTTC
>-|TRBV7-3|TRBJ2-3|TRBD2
CASSQGGLADVNTQYF
TGTGCCAGCAGCCAGGGGGGACTAGCGGACGTAAATACGCAGTATTTT
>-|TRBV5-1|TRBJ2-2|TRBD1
CASSHGQGVDTGELFF
TGCGCCAGCAGCCACGGACAGGGCGTTGACACCGGGGAGCTGTTTTTT
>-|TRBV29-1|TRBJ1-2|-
CSVLEGDYGYTF
TGCAGCGTTCTGGAGGGCGACTATGGCTACACCTTC
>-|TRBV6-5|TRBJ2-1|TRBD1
CASRGTVYEQFF
TGTGCCAGCAGGGGGACAGTCTATGAGCAGTTCTTC
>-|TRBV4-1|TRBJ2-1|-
CASSLRAELPNYNEQFF
TGCGCCAGCAGCCTCAGGGCTGAACTACCAAATTACAATGAGCAGTTCTTC
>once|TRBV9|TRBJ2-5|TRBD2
CASSAGLAGGPSQETQYF
TGTGCCAGCAGCGCGGGACTAGCGGGGGGGCCGAGCCAAGAGACCCAGTACTTC
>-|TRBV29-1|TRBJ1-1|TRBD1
CSVVGQPFAEAFF
TGCAGCGTTGTGGGACAGCCTTTCGCTGAAGCTTTCTTT
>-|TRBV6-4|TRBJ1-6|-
CASSGGGNSPLHF
TGTGCCAGCAGTGGGGGGGGGAACTCACCCCTCCACTTT
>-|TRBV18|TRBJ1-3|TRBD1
CASSSGRGFENTIYF
TGTGCCAGCTCGTCCGGCAGGGGGTTCGAAAACACCATATATTTT
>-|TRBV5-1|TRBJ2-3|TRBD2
CASTLLAGASTDTQYF
TGCGCCAGCACCCTACTAGCGGGAGCTAGCACAGATACGCAGTATTTT
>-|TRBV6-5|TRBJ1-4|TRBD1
CATRDRGTNEKLFF
TGTGCCACGCGGGACAGAGGGACTAATGAAAAACTGTTTTTT
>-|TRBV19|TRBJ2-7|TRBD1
CASSGWAGGGYEQYF
TGTGCCAGTAGTGGATGGGCAGGGGGTGGATACGAGCAGTACTTC
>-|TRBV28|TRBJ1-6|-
CASSLDSSYNSPLHF
TGTGCCAGCAGTTTAGATAGCTCCTATAATTCACCCCTCCACTTT
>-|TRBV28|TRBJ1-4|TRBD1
CASSPGGATNEKLFF
TGTGCCAGCAGCCCAGGGGGCGCAACTAATGAAAAACTGTTTTTT
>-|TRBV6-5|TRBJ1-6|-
CASRPGQSLNSPLHF
TGTGCCAGCAGGCCCGGACAGAGTCTTAATTCACCCCTCCACTTT
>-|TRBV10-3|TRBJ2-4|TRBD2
CAISETALAVGTKNIQYF
TGTGCCATCAGTGAGACGGCTCTAGCGGTGGGTACCAAAAACATTCAGTACTTC
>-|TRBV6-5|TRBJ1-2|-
CASSYSVNSNYGYTF
TGTGCCAGCAGTTACTCGGTTAACTCAAACTATGGCTACACCTTC